This TCR beta chain came from a study of CD8+ T cells in alopecia areata. Overall study context: Twice a day, 5 to 10 mg of oral tofacitinib was administered to treated patients. Treated patients were scored for severity by percent of scalp affected.

Overall study results and limits: Treatment with tofacitinib significantly lowered scalp clonality and reduced expanded CD8+ clones among the top 100.

Treatment of the sample: oral pan-JAK inhibitor, 5-10 mg twice daily. On this clone: Its target is unknown.

Per germline, CDR1 GTSNPN and CDR2 SVGIG (reference sequence). Trimming shortened V by 1 base and J by 8 bases, and 11 bases separated the two germline ends. The length of the CDR3 is 12 residues. Isolated RNA was reverse transcribed into cDNA used as the sequencing template. The assay was immunoSEQ multiplex PCR, and TCRdb's table has in-frame clones only and misses some. This sample has about 190,000 clones, with about 60% found just once. The sequencing used CD4+ T cells sorted from blood, collected at week 4, from a patient treated with tofacitinib. The sequence derives from a human donor with alopecia areata. The genes are TRBV30 and TRBJ1-2; D unresolved. CDR3 loop: CAWSERALGYTF. CDR3 DNA sequence: TGTGCCTGGAGTGAGAGGGCTCTCGGCTACACCTTC.